These 26 T cell receptor beta chains originate from one sample sequenced in a study of shared clonotypes between healthy human individuals. The repertoire was sequenced with immunoSEQ multiplex PCR; TCRdb's copy has only in-frame clones and lacks some. The sample lists 2 million to 3 million clones; roughly 93% were seen once. Sequencing was performed on naive CD4+ T cells from PBMCs. Subset noted: CD45RA+ positively selected. All receptors derive from a man aged 18 to 29 in good health. Some clones in this sample may be carry-over from other donors' samples.

The rearrangement links TRBV28 to TRBJ1-5; D ambiguous. The CDR3 spans 15 residues. V was trimmed by 3 bases and J by 3 bases, leaving 12 bases between them. Germline CDR1 is MDHEN and CDR2 is SYDVKM. CDR3: CASSLSQLYNQPQHF. DNA for the CDR3: TGTGCCAGCAGTTTGTCACAGCTATACAATCAGCCCCAGCATTTT.

The chain is built from TRBV27 and TRBJ1-4, with 12 bases aligning to TRBD1. Per the germline V gene, CDR1 is MNHEY and CDR2 is SMNVEV (reference sequence). Losses at the gene ends were 5 bases for V and 4 bases for J; bases not matched to a gene: 11. This CDR3 has 18 amino acids. The chain's CDR3 is CASSGRDRGLRFNEKLFF. The CDR3 bases are TGTGCCAGCAGTGGCAGGGACAGGGGGCTAAGATTTAATGAAAAACTGTTTTTT.

The genes are TRBV29-1 and TRBJ2-1, with 8 bases identical to TRBD1. The CDR3 covers 15 residues. The germline V gene has CDR1 SQVTM and CDR2 ANQGSEA. With V trimmed by 6 bases and J by 0 bases, 7 bases remained unmatched. This chain's CDR3 is CSVKGQASSYNEQFF. The CDR3 DNA follows: TGCAGCGTAAAGGGACAGGCTAGCTCCTACAATGAGCAGTTCTTC.

This chain uses TRBV30 with TRBJ2-1; 9 bases match TRBD1. Germline CDR1 is GTSNPN and CDR2 is SVGIG (reference sequence). The CDR3 is made up of 16 amino acids. The chain's CDR3 is CALGGGTGQEYNEQFF. CDR3 coding DNA: TGTGCTTTAGGGGGTGGGACAGGGCAGGAATACAATGAGCAGTTCTTC.

In regard to this clone: Other DNA sequences from this sample encode an identical CDR3 as well. The chain has TRBV27 and TRBJ2-7, with 7 bases aligning to TRBD1. The CDR3 covers 13 residues. The trim removed 6 bases at V and 0 bases at J, leaving 2 bases unmatched. CDR1 MNHEY and CDR2 SMNVEV come from the germline V gene (reference sequence). The DNA for the CDR3 is TGTGCCAGCAGGAGACAGGGCTCCTACGAGCAGTACTTC. This translates into CASRRQGSYEQYF.

CDR3 residues: CASSQTGDEQYF. CDR3 in DNA: TGTGCCAGCAGCCAAACAGGGGACGAGCAGTACTTC. The V gene is TRBV7-9, the J gene TRBJ2-7; 7 bases align to TRBD1. CDR1 SEHNR and CDR2 FQNEAQ come from the germline V gene (reference sequence). The CDR3 has 12 residues. V shed 5 bases, J shed 5 bases, and the junction held 3 bases outside the gene matches.

V and J are TRBV28 and TRBJ1-1, with D unclear. Trimming took 3 bases from V and 3 from J, leaving 17 bases between them. Germline lookup yields CDR1 MDHEN and CDR2 SYDVKM. The length of the CDR3 is 16 residues. The CDR3 nucleotides are TGTGCCAGCAGTTTTGGCGCCGGGTTGGACTACACTGAAGCTTTCTTT. Translating gives CASSFGAGLDYTEAFF.

The chain employs TRBV18 and TRBJ2-7, with 7 bases fitting TRBD2. CDR1 is KGHSH, CDR2 LQKENI, per germline. J lost 0 bases, V lost 6 bases, and 5 bases had no gene match. The CDR3 has 14 residues. CDR3 DNA sequence: TGTGCCAGCTCGCGACAGCGGGACTCCTACGAGCAGTACTTC. Amino acids: CASSRQRDSYEQYF. Full variable domain (rest looked up from reference TRBV18 and TRBJ2-7): NAGVMQNPRHLVRRRGQEARLRCSPMKGHSHVYWYRQLPEEGLKFMVYLQKENIIDESGMPKERFSAEFPKEGPSILRIQQVVRGDSAAYFCASSRQRDSYEQYFGPGTRLTVT.

In this sample, this clone turned up a few times. V is TRBV28 and J is TRBJ1-5; D not resolved. The V end was cut by 8 bases, the J end by 5 bases, with 16 bases between. Germline CDR1 and CDR2: MDHEN and SYDVKM. The CDR3 has 14 amino acids. The CDR3 sequence is CASSFAEAYQPQHF. As DNA, the CDR3 is TGTGCCAGCTCCTTCGCGGAAGCTTATCAGCCCCAGCATTTT.

This rearrangement joins TRBV28 to TRBJ2-1; a possible D gene is TRBD1 (6 bases). The CDR3 is 15 amino acids. The V gene lost 0 bases and the J gene lost 9 bases, with 15 bases spanning the gap. Per germline, CDR1 MDHEN and CDR2 SYDVKM. The CDR3 DNA reads as TGTGCCAGCAGTTTATGGGGGGCTTCCGTCGGTGAGCAGTTCTTC. Amino acids: CASSLWGASVGEQFF.

The chain recombines TRBV19 with TRBJ1-5; D gene ambiguous. With 6 bases removed from V and 2 bases from J, the gap between germline ends came to 14 bases. CDR1 LNHDA and CDR2 SQIVND come from the germline V gene (reference sequence). The CDR3 totals 15 residues. The CDR3 sequence: CASREGSVRNQPQHF. In DNA form, the CDR3 reads TGTGCCAGTAGGGAGGGTTCGGTACGCAATCAGCCCCAGCATTTT.

The chain links TRBV9 to TRBJ2-6; D is possibly TRBD1 (5 bases). The ends were cut back, 1 base at V and 0 bases at J, with 8 bases in the middle. CDR3 size: 16 residues. CDR1 SGDLS and CDR2 YYNGEE come from the germline V gene. The CDR3 DNA reads as TGTGCCAGCAGCGTAAGACAGACCTCTGGGGCCAACGTCCTGACTTTC. Encoded protein: CASSVRQTSGANVLTF.

The V call is TRBV4-3, the J call TRBJ2-5; 12 bases align to TRBD2. The CDR3 covers 17 residues. Trimming removed 2 bases from V and 2 bases from J; junction bases left unmatched: 6. From germline, CDR1 is LGHNA and CDR2 YSLEER. The CDR3 nucleotides are TGCGCCAGCAGCCAATTCGGACTAGCGGGGAGACAAGAGACCCAGTACTTC. Residues: CASSQFGLAGRQETQYF.

The chain is built from TRBV5-5 and TRBJ2-1; 9 bases map to TRBD2. J gave up 6 bases and V 5 bases, and 9 bases lay outside the gene matches. The CDR3 spans 15 residues. CDR1 and CDR2 from the germline V gene are SGHKS and YYEKEE (reference sequence). The CDR3 nucleotides read TGTGCCAGCAGTTTAACCGGGACTAGCCCCAATGAGCAGTTCTTC. It encodes CASSLTGTSPNEQFF.

V usage is TRBV7-6 and J usage is TRBJ2-3; 10 bases are shared with TRBD1. J was trimmed by 6 bases and V by 3 bases; bases with no gene match: 9. In germline, CDR1 is SGHVS, CDR2 FNYEAQ. CDR3 length: 16 residues. CDR3 amino acids: CASSLKGDRGYDTQYF. CDR3 coding DNA: TGTGCCAGCAGCTTGAAGGGGGACAGGGGATATGATACGCAGTATTTT.

This clone has a count of ten or more. The identical CDR3 is also encoded by other nucleotide sequences in the sample. This chain connects TRBV5-1 to TRBJ2-1; D unclear. Germline CDR1 is SGHRS and CDR2 is YFSETQ. The length of the CDR3 is 14 residues. V lost 1 base and J lost 1, with 6 bases in between. In DNA form, the CDR3 reads TGCGCCAGCAGCTTGCGGGTGTCCTACAATGAGCAGTTCTTC. This sequence encodes CASSLRVSYNEQFF.

The chain combines TRBV6-6 with TRBJ1-2; the D gene is possibly TRBD1 (5 bases). The CDR3 sequence is 12 residues long. V dropped 2 bases and J dropped 8 bases, with 9 bases sitting between them. Germline CDR1 reads MNHNY; CDR2 reads SVGAGI (reference sequence). CDR3 DNA: TGTGCCAGCAGTTACGGGGGTGGGGGCTACACCTTC. This sequence encodes CASSYGGGGYTF.

The chain employs TRBV11-2 and TRBJ1-5; tentative D call: TRBD1 (5 bases). V gave up 4 bases and J gave up 6 bases, with 22 bases separating them. CDR1 and CDR2 from the germline V gene are SGHAT and FQNNGV. The CDR3 is 17 amino acids. Here the CDR3 reads CASSSVRTNWGGQPQHF. The CDR3 coding sequence is TGTGCCAGCAGCTCCGTACGGACAAATTGGGGCGGTCAGCCCCAGCATTTT.

V is TRBV10-3 and J is TRBJ2-3, with 12 bases that match TRBD2. The J segment lost 1 base and the V segment lost 2 bases, leaving 1 base of the junction unmatched. Per the germline V gene, CDR1 is ENHRY and CDR2 is SYGVKD. This CDR3 has 16 amino acids. The CDR3 sequence: CAISEGTSGRTDTQYF. The CDR3 DNA is TGTGCCATCAGTGAGGGGACTAGCGGGCGCACAGATACGCAGTATTTT.

The chain carries TRBV7-2 and TRBJ2-4; D is unclear. Germline V gives CDR1 SGHTA, CDR2 FQGNSA. This CDR3 spans 19 amino acids. Between the trimmed V and J ends, which lost 5 bases and 0 bases, there was a span of 23 bases. This chain's CDR3 is CASSPVPTRASIAKNIQYF. CDR3 nucleotide sequence: TGTGCCAGCAGCCCCGTTCCCACCAGAGCTTCAATAGCCAAAAACATTCAGTACTTC.

The chain recombines TRBV7-2 with TRBJ2-3; 8 positions agree with TRBD1. This CDR3 is 16 amino acids long. Trimming took 4 bases from V and 3 from J; bases not matched to a gene: 9. Germline V gene sequence: CDR1 SGHTA, CDR2 FQGNSA. Here the CDR3 reads CASSSRGLAWTDTQYF. The DNA of the CDR3 is TGTGCCAGCAGCTCCAGGGGGCTAGCGTGGACAGATACGCAGTATTTT.

Turning to this clone: In the same sample, other DNA sequences code for this CDR3. The rearrangement links TRBV6-5 to TRBJ2-1, with D possibly TRBD1 on 6 matching bases. With 6 bases removed from V and 5 bases from J, the gap between germline ends came to 14 bases. The CDR3 has 14 residues. CDR1 and CDR2 from the germline V gene are MNHEY and SVGAGI. The CDR3 loop is CASSPLGADNEQFF. The CDR3 nucleotides are TGTGCCAGCAGCCCCCTGGGGGCGGACAATGAGCAGTTCTTC.

V usage is TRBV7-6 and J usage is TRBJ1-2; 9 nucleotides agree with TRBD1. This CDR3 has 14 residues. With V trimmed by 2 bases and J by 5 bases, 3 bases remained unmatched. The V gene's germline CDR1 is SGHVS and CDR2 FNYEAQ. CDR3 protein: CASSLFGQGYGYTF. CDR3 bases: TGTGCCAGCAGCTTATTCGGACAGGGGTATGGCTACACCTTC.

The gene calls are TRBV6-1 and TRBJ1-5; 7 bases line up with TRBD1. J gave up 2 bases and V 3 bases, and 7 bases lay outside the gene matches. CDR3 size: 16 residues. Germline values: CDR1 MNHNS, CDR2 SASEGT. DNA for the CDR3: TGTGCCAGCAGTGAGTCCCGGGACAGCCGCAATCAGCCCCAGCATTTT. This sequence encodes CASSESRDSRNQPQHF.

The CDR3: CASSQPNGQTGQYF. In nucleotides, the CDR3 is TGCGCCAGCAGCCAGCCAAACGGGCAAACCGGGCAGTATTTT. The V and J genes are TRBV4-3 and TRBJ2-3, with D unclear. The germline CDR1 and CDR2 sequences are LGHNA and YSLEER. The V and J ends lost 3 bases and 11 bases respectively, with 18 bases between them. The CDR3 spans 14 residues.

The rearrangement links TRBV9 to TRBJ1-2; no firm D call. The germline CDR1 and CDR2 sequences are SGDLS and YYNGEE. The CDR3 loop spans 12 amino acids. The ends were cut back, 4 bases at V and 4 bases at J, with 8 bases in the middle. The chain's CDR3 is CASSRASYGYTF. The CDR3 DNA reads TGTGCCAGCAGCCGGGCGAGCTATGGCTACACCTTC.